This is a list of T cell receptor beta chains from one sample in a study of blood T cell repertoires in COVID-19. Sequencing was performed with immunoSEQ multiplex PCR; in TCRdb, only in-frame clones are kept and a portion is missing. The data show 95,000 to 120,000 clones, 88% seen once. Sequenced input: peripheral blood. The source is a human donor in a cohort sampled during active COVID-19. Each CDR3 is given with its conserved first and last residue.

v_call	j_call	cdr3_aa
TRBV6-5	TRBJ2-2	CASTSGPGTGELFF
TRBV27	TRBJ2-3	CASRPKGGRRADTQYF
TRBV7-9	TRBJ1-5	CASSEQGAGNQPQHF
TRBV5-4	TRBJ2-7	CASSQPDRLSYEQYF
TRBV5-1	TRBJ1-4	CASSSRTGSGELFF
TRBV25-1	TRBJ2-7	CASSESVGGSGEQYF
TRBV29-1	TRBJ1-2	CSAPEQDTTNYGYTF
TRBV7-2	TRBJ2-2	CASSFQGGLAGNTGELFF
TRBV2	TRBJ2-7	CASRWTVSSYEQYF
TRBV2	TRBJ2-2	CASSGSAYGELFF
TRBV21-1	TRBJ2-5	CASSLTGMGETQYF
TRBV7-7	TRBJ2-3	CASSSPTSGRSDTQYF
TRBV18	TRBJ2-7	CASSLNRGQGAEQYF
TRBV27	TRBJ2-7	CASSLSRQGAEQYF
TRBV10-2	TRBJ2-7	CASNREPVNEQYF
TRBV3-1/TRBV3-2	TRBJ2-1	CASSLTGDSYNEQFF
TRBV7-7	TRBJ2-5	CASSLGWTGLGETQYF
TRBV6-6	TRBJ1-1	CASSMAGVNTEAFF
TRBV12-3/TRBV12-4	TRBJ1-2	CASSGGAGYGYTF
TRBV29-1	TRBJ2-5	CSAEPGGETQYF
TRBV6-5	TRBJ2-1	CASSYGLAGYEQFF
TRBV14	TRBJ1-2	CASSQVPSPYGYTF
TRBV5-1	TRBJ1-3	CASSQRTGGNTIYF
TRBV6-5	TRBJ2-3	CATYEVRGYF
TRBV5-1	TRBJ1-3	CASSLGGGPIGNTIYF
TRBV10-2	TRBJ2-1	CASRYPHPEGLDYNEQFF
TRBV5-1	TRBJ2-1	CASSSLAVSYNEQFF
TRBV2	TRBJ2-1	CASSPSGGRNEQFF
TRBV6-2/TRBV6-3	TRBJ1-6	CASSRGGLYNSPLHF
TRBV9	TRBJ1-2	CASSATPGGEGYTF
TRBV19	TRBJ1-5	CASSIGQGRSQPQHF
TRBV2	TRBJ2-3	CASSPVVSTDTQYF
TRBV7-3	TRBJ2-2	CASSRQGSKARELFF
TRBV28	TRBJ1-6	CASSPHRGNSPLHF
TRBV7-9	TRBJ1-1	CASSLIQDHTEAFF
TRBV11-2	TRBJ2-1	CASSLDMSSYNEQFF
TRBV27	TRBJ2-5	CASSFGINRASEQETQYF
TRBV7-9	TRBJ1-1	CASSFYLGQNTEAFF
TRBV3-1/TRBV3-2	TRBJ2-1	CASSLGTSGSYEQFF
TRBV6-5	TRBJ2-1	CASSYSVGERGNEQFF
TRBV6-1	TRBJ1-2	CASSELGVGGYTF
TRBV5-6	TRBJ1-5	CASSLRSGQEGQPQHF
TRBV5-1	TRBJ2-7	CASSLNRNSYEQYF
TRBV12-3/TRBV12-4	TRBJ2-7	CASSSGLLYEQYF
TRBV7-8	TRBJ2-1	CASSLAREWSYNEQFF
TRBV11-2	TRBJ2-7	CASSWRQGAYYEQYF
TRBV5-5	TRBJ2-5	CASRALAGGQETQYF